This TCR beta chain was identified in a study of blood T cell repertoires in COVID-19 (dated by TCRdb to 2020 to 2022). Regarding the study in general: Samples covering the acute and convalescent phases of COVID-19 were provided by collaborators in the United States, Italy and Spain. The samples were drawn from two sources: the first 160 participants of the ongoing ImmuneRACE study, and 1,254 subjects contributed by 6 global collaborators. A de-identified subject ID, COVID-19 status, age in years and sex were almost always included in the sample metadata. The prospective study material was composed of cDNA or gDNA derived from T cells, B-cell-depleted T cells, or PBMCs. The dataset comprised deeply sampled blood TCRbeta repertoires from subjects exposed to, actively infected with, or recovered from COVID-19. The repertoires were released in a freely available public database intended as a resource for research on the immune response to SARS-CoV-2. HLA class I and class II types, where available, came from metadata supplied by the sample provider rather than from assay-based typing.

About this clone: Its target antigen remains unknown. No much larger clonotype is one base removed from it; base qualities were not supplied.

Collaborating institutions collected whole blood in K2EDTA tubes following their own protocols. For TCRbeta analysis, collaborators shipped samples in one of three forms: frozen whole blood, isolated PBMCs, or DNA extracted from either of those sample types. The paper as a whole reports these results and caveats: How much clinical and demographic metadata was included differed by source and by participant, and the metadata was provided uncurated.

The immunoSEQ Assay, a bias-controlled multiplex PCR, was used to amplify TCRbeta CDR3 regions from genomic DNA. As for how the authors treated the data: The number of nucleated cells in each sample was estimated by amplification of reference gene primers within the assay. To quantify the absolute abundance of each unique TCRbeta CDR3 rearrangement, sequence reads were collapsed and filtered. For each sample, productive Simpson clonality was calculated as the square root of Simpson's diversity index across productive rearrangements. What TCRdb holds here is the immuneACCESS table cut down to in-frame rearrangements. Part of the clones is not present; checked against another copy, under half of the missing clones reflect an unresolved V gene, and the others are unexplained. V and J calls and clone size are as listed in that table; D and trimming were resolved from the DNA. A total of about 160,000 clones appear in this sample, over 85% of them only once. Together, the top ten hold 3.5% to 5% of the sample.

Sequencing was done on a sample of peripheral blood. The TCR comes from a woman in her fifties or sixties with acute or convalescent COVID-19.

The CDR3 reads CASSLARGSPGEQFF. Here is the DNA: TGTGCCAGCAGCTTAGCGAGGGGGTCCCCCGGTGAGCAGTTCTTC. This chain is built from TRBV7-2 and TRBJ2-1; TRBD1 could be the D gene, as 6 bases match. CDR1 SGHTA and CDR2 FQGNSA are derived from the germline V gene. The CDR3 starts with the cysteine, ends with the phenylalanine, and has 15 residues. The only DNA kept is the CDR3, 45 bases in frame from the first base. V gives up 0 bases and J gives up 9 bases, and the segment between their germline ends measures 15 bases.